This T cell receptor beta chain appears in the sequencing data of a study of early T cells in non-severe SARS-CoV-2 infection. Using its own MiXCR run on the 5' RACE reads, TCRdb lists one record per CDR3 protein. Altogether roughly 64,000 distinct CDR3 sequences are present, around 13% being singletons, with the ten largest covering around 4.3%. Turning to this clonotype: The antigen remains undetermined. Sequence at one end of the junction differs from germline and may be a read error.

This CDR3 spans 12 amino acids. Germline lookup yields CDR1 SSHAT and CDR2 FNYEAQ (reference sequence). Findings of the study overall: Lookups in VDJdb leaned toward anti-spike CD8 responses and missed private and CD4 specificities.

Sequenced sample: whole blood. The sequence was collected from an adult who was a healthcare worker with PCR-confirmed SARS-CoV-2 infection or an uninfected control (not recorded which). The rearrangement links TRBV7-7 to TRBJ2-5; TRBD1 might be the D (5 bases). The CDR3 DNA reads TGTGCTAGCAGCAGGGACCAAGAGACCCAGTACTTC. Amino acid sequence: CASSRDQETQYF.